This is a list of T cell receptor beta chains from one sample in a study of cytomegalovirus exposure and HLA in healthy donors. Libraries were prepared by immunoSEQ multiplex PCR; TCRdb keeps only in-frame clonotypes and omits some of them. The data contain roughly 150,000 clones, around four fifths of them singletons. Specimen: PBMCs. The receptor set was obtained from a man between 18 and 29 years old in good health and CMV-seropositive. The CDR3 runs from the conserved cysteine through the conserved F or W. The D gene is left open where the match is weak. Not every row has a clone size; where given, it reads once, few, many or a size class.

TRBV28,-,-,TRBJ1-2,CASTTAGRGVGYTF,TGTGCCAGCACAACGGCGGGGAGGGGGGTTGGCTACACCTTC
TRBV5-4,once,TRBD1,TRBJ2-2,CASSSKRTGDTGELFF,TGTGCCAGCAGCTCCAAACGGACAGGGGACACCGGGGAGCTGTTTTTT
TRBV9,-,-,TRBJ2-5,CASTSAGGRGETQYF,TGTGCCAGCACCTCAGCGGGTGGAAGAGGGGAGACCCAGTACTTC
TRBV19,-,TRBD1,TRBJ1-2,CASSDSWDRGRNGYTF,TGTGCCAGTAGTGACTCTTGGGACAGGGGGCGAAATGGCTACACCTTC
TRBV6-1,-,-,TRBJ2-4,CASSELGGRAKNIQYF,TGTGCCAGCAGTGAGTTGGGGGGGCGAGCCAAAAACATTCAGTACTTC
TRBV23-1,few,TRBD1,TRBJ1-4,CASSQFWDSNEKLFF,TGCGCCAGCAGTCAATTTTGGGACAGTAATGAAAAACTGTTTTTT
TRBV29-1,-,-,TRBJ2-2,CSVRQGTGELFF,TGCAGCGTTAGGCAGGGCACCGGGGAGCTGTTTTTT
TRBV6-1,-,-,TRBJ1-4,CASSVNGGATNEKLFF,TGTGCCAGCAGTGTGAACGGAGGGGCAACTAATGAAAAACTGTTTTTT
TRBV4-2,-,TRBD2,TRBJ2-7,CASSLPGTSGGGYEQYF,TGTGCCAGCAGCCTTCCCGGGACTAGTGGGGGGGGGTACGAGCAGTACTTC
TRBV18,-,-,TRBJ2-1,CASSPRLVGNEQFF,TGTGCCAGCTCACCACGACTAGTCGGGAATGAGCAGTTCTTC
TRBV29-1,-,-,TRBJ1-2,CSGLQGSDYGYTF,TGCAGCGGTCTGCAGGGTAGTGACTATGGCTACACCTTC
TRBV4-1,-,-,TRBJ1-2,CASSLAPDDRNYTF,TGCGCCAGCAGCCTAGCCCCCGACGACAGAAACTACACCTTC
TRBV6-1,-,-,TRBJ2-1,CASRRQGIYNEQFF,TGTGCCAGCAGACGGCAGGGTATCTACAATGAGCAGTTCTTC
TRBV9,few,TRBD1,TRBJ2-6,CASGQGSGANVLTF,TGTGCCAGCGGACAGGGCTCTGGGGCCAACGTCCTGACTTTC
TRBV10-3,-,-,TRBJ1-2,CAISDSGYGYTF,TGTGCCATCAGTGATTCGGGCTATGGCTACACCTTC
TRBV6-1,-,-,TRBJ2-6,CASSPAGANVLTF,TGTGCCAGCAGTCCGGCTGGGGCCAACGTCCTGACTTTC
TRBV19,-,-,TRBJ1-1,CASTLTVLNTEAFF,TGTGCCAGTACCCTGACAGTCCTCAACACTGAAGCTTTCTTT
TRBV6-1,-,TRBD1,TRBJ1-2,CASSGNTGTGNYGYTF,TGTGCCAGCAGTGGAAACACCGGGACAGGAAACTATGGCTACACCTTC
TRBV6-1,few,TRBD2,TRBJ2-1,CASSPSSSGGNEQFF,TGTGCCAGCAGCCCGTCGTCTAGCGGGGGGAATGAGCAGTTCTTC
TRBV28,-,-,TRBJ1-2,CATRTQAGNYGYTF,TGTGCCACACGAACTCAGGCAGGGAACTATGGCTACACCTTC
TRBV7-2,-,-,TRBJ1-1,CASSLARLLNTEAFF,TGTGCCAGCAGCTTAGCGCGACTCTTGAACACTGAAGCTTTCTTT
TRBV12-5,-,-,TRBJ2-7,CASGLGTVTYEQYF,TGTGCTAGTGGTTTGGGGACAGTCACCTACGAGCAGTACTTC
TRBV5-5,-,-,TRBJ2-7,CASSQEGGSSYEQYF,TGTGCCAGCAGCCAAGAGGGCGGCAGCTCCTACGAGCAGTACTTC
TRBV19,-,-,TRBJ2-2,CASTTVVDTGELFF,TGTGCCAGTACGACAGTAGTAGACACCGGGGAGCTGTTTTTT
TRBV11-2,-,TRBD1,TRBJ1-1,CASSRAQGVEAFF,TGTGCCAGCAGCCGAGCGCAGGGGGTCGAAGCTTTCTTT
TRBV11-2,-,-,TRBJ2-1,CASSPTRFSYNEQFF,TGTGCCAGCAGCCCTACTAGGTTCTCCTACAATGAGCAGTTCTTC
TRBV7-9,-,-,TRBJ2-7,CASSLAGGETYEQYF,TGTGCCAGCAGCTTAGCAGGGGGTGAAACCTACGAGCAGTACTTC
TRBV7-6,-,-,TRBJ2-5,CASSLGKVGRQETQYF,TGTGCCAGCAGCTTAGGAAAGGTGGGCCGCCAAGAGACCCAGTACTTC